Presented here are 20 T cell receptor beta chains from one specimen sequenced in a study of neurological immune-mediated disorders. TCRdb used MiXCR to reprocess the 5' RACE reads, holding one entry per CDR3 protein. The sample lists approximately 50,000 distinct CDR3 sequences; over 9% were seen once. Sequenced material: PBMCs. The receptors stem from a man between 65 and 85 years old with HTLV-1-associated myelopathy (HAM/TSP).

This clonotype was recorded at least ten times. This rearrangement joins TRBV6-2 or TRBV6-3 to TRBJ1-5; D gene uncertain. This CDR3 comprises 13 residues. Germline V gene sequence: CDR1 MNHEY, CDR2 SVGEGT. Trimming removed 7 bases at V and 2 bases at J, with 9 bases between. The CDR3 loop reads CASTLTGNQPQHF. The CDR3 region has the DNA TGTGCCAGCACCCTGACGGGCAATCAGCCCCAGCATTTT.

This clonotype was seen ten or more times. The rearrangement links TRBV2 to TRBJ2-7, with 12 bases matching TRBD1. The CDR3 contains 15 residues. Losses at the gene ends were 9 bases for V and 3 bases for J; bases not matched to a gene: 9. CDR1 is SNHLY, CDR2 FYNNEI, per germline. Here the CDR3 reads CASNPGTGGLYEQYF. The CDR3 DNA reads as TGTGCCAGTAACCCCGGGACAGGGGGCCTCTACGAGCAGTACTTC.

The table lists this clonotype with many counts. The chain uses TRBV29-1 and TRBJ2-7; TRBD1 is a possible D gene (6 bases). This CDR3 has 12 amino acids. Germline V gives CDR1 SQVTM, CDR2 ANQGSEA. V was clipped by 6 bases and J by 5 bases, with 14 bases between them. The CDR3 nucleotides are TGCAGCGTACAGGGTTTAACGAACGAGCAGTACTTC. Its translation is CSVQGLTNEQYF.

This clonotype was recorded at least ten times. The rearrangement links TRBV20-1 to TRBJ1-2; D is possibly TRBD1 (5 bases). CDR1 is DFQATT, CDR2 SNEGSKA, per germline (reference sequence). This CDR3 is built from 10 residues. The germline V and J ends were trimmed by 3 bases and 7 bases, with 6 bases remaining between them. DNA of the CDR3: TGCAGTGCTAGGACAGTTGGCTACACCTTC. This translates into CSARTVGYTF.

This clonotype was recorded at least ten times. The chain combines TRBV7-8 with TRBJ2-1; TRBD1 aligns across 8 bases. Germline V gene lookup returns CDR1 SGHVS and CDR2 FQNEAQ. The CDR3 has 12 residues. V gave up 8 bases and J gave up 9 bases; unmatched junction bases: 6. The CDR3: CASGDRGVEQFF. The CDR3 bases are TGTGCCAGCGGAGACAGGGGAGTTGAGCAGTTCTTC.

At least ten counts were recorded for this clonotype. V usage is TRBV25-1 and J usage is TRBJ2-7, with 8 bases aligning to TRBD2. V lost 4 bases and J lost 6; bases outside the gene matches: 5. Germline CDR1 MGHDK, CDR2 SYGVNS. CDR3 length: 13 residues. CDR3 nucleotides: TGTGCCAGCAGTGCAGCGGGAGCTACCGAGCAGTACTTC. It codes for CASSAAGATEQYF.

This clonotype showed up many times. The chain employs TRBV20-1 and TRBJ1-2; TRBD1 might be the D (6 bases). The V gene lost 4 bases and the J gene lost 5 bases, with 11 bases spanning the gap. The germline CDR1 and CDR2 sequences are DFQATT and SNEGSKA (reference sequence). CDR3 length equals 12 residues. The CDR3 DNA sequence: TGCAGTGCTATAAGCCAGGGGTATGGCTACACCTTC. Translated, it gives CSAISQGYGYTF.

This clonotype was detected many times. The chain has TRBV5-6 and TRBJ2-3; D is possibly TRBD2 (5 bases). Between the trimmed V and J ends, which lost 4 bases and 3 bases, there was a span of 15 bases. This CDR3 is 15 amino acids long. Germline values: CDR1 SGHDT, CDR2 YYEEEE. The CDR3 DNA reads TGTGCCAGCAGCCCCGTCCCTAGCCCGACAGATACGCAGTATTTT. Protein product: CASSPVPSPTDTQYF.

The table lists this clonotype with many counts. The chain links TRBV5-1 to TRBJ1-5; unclear D gene. V was pared by 7 bases and J by 2 bases, with 16 bases between. The CDR3 contains 15 residues. Germline-derived CDR1 and CDR2 are SGHRS and YFSETQ. The CDR3 sequence: CASSTSPEGNQPQHF. DNA for the CDR3: TGCGCCAGCTCCACATCGCCGGAGGGCAATCAGCCCCAGCATTTT.

This clonotype has at least ten counts. This chain connects TRBV20-1 to TRBJ2-1, with TRBD2 identical over 11 bases. Looked up from germline, CDR1 is DFQATT and CDR2 is SNEGSKA (reference sequence). V lost 6 bases, J lost 7 bases, and 5 bases stayed unmatched. CDR3 length: 13 residues. The CDR3 DNA sequence: TGCAGTGCCACGGGGACTAGCGGAAATGAGCAGTTCTTC. Translation: CSATGTSGNEQFF.

The chain has TRBV20-1 and TRBJ2-7; D might be TRBD1 (5 bases). The germline gives CDR1 DFQATT, CDR2 SNEGSKA (reference sequence). This CDR3 contains 14 residues. In DNA, the CDR3 is TGCAGCGCCGTCGACAGTCTCTTCTCCTACGAGCAGTACTTC. Its protein product is CSAVDSLFSYEQYF.

This clonotype occurred many times. This sequence joins TRBV4-3 and TRBJ2-7, with a possible D match to TRBD2 (6 bases). Germline CDR1 LGHNA, CDR2 YSLEER. Trimming removed 1 base from V and 2 bases from J, with 15 bases in between. The CDR3 contains 16 residues. The CDR3 region has the DNA TGCGCCAGCAGCCAAGGCGCTTCGGGACTTACCTACGAGCAGTACTTC. This codes for CASSQGASGLTYEQYF.

This clonotype is medium-sized within its sample. The chain recombines TRBV6-2 or TRBV6-3 with TRBJ2-2, with 8 bases matching TRBD1. The V segment lost 6 bases and the J segment 4 bases; nucleotides outside the gene matches: 7. The CDR3 spans 15 residues. In germline, CDR1 is MNHEY, CDR2 SVGEGT. The CDR3 DNA reads as TGTGCCAGCAGCTACGGACAGGGTTCCACCGGGGAGCTGTTTTTT. Its translation: CASSYGQGSTGELFF.

In its sample, this clonotype was seen many times. The chain joins TRBV7-2 to TRBJ2-1, with TRBD2 matching 8 bases. V was pared by 5 bases and J by 7 bases, with 7 bases of the junction left unmatched. The CDR3 has 14 amino acids. Per germline, CDR1 SGHTA and CDR2 FQGNSA. This CDR3 is CASSLRLAPNEQFF. The CDR3 coding sequence is TGTGCCAGCAGCCTACGACTAGCGCCGAATGAGCAGTTCTTC.

This clonotype was counted many times. V usage is TRBV5-1 and J usage is TRBJ2-1, with 10 bases fitting TRBD2. Trimming removed 6 bases from V and 0 bases from J; junction bases left unmatched: 6. The CDR3 contains 16 residues. Germline V lookup: CDR1 SGHRS, CDR2 YFSETQ. Here the CDR3 reads CASKAGGASSYNEQFF. The CDR3 DNA reads TGCGCCAGCAAAGCGGGAGGGGCAAGCTCCTACAATGAGCAGTTCTTC.

At least ten counts were recorded for this clonotype. This chain joins TRBV5-5 and TRBJ2-1, with 7 bases that match TRBD2. The junction had 12 bases not matched to a gene; V was cut back by 0 bases and J by 9 bases. Germline loops: CDR1 SGHKS, CDR2 YYEKEE (reference sequence). The CDR3 consists of 16 residues. CDR3 in DNA: TGTGCCAGCAGCTTGGCCCCCAGCGGGAAGGACGGTGAGCAGTTCTTC. This sequence encodes CASSLAPSGKDGEQFF.

This clonotype was counted a few times. The V and J genes are TRBV11-2 and TRBJ2-2; D may match TRBD1 or TRBD2 (6 bases each). V lost 2 bases and J lost 4, with 14 bases in between. Germline V lookup: CDR1 SGHAT, CDR2 FQNNGV. The CDR3 extends over 16 amino acids. CDR3: CASSLSGDGSTGELFF. The CDR3 DNA sequence: TGTGCCAGCAGCTTATCAGGGGACGGGAGCACCGGGGAGCTGTTTTTT.

This clonotype was seen at least ten times. The J gene is TRBJ2-4, the V gene TRBV20-1, with 11 bases lining up with TRBD2. Germline V gene data show CDR1 as DFQATT and CDR2 as SNEGSKA (reference sequence). The ends lost 7 bases at V and 3 bases at J; junction bases unmatched: 8. The CDR3 runs to 15 residues. The CDR3 nucleotides are TGCAGTGTGGAAGGGACTAGCGGATTCAAAAACATTCAGTACTTC. Protein sequence: CSVEGTSGFKNIQYF.

This clonotype has at least ten counts. V is TRBV5-1 and J is TRBJ2-1, with 8 bases that match TRBD1. The V gene's germline CDR1 is SGHRS and CDR2 YFSETQ. V lost 2 bases to trimming and J lost 4 bases; unmatched junction nucleotides: 11. There are 17 residues in the CDR3. The CDR3 nucleotides read TGCGCCAGCAGCTTATACCCTCGGACAGGGAGTTACAATGAGCAGTTCTTC. It is translated as CASSLYPRTGSYNEQFF.

This clonotype was detected many times. The chain links TRBV7-8 to TRBJ2-7; D is undetermined. Germline loops: CDR1 SGHVS, CDR2 FQNEAQ. With 5 bases removed from V and 12 bases from J, the gap between germline ends came to 17 bases. The CDR3 contains 12 residues. CDR3 coding DNA: TGTGCCAGCAGCACGCAACTTAGCCTGCCGTACTTC. As protein: CASSTQLSLPYF.